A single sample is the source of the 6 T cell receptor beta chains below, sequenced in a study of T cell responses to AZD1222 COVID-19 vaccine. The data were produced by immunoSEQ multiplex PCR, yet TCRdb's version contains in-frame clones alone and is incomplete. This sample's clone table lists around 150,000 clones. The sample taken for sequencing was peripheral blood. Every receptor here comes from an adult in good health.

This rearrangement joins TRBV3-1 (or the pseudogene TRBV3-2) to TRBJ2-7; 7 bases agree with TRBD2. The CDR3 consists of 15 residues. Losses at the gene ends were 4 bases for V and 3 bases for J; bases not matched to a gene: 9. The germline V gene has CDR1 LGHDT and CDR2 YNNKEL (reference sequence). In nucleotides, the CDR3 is TGTGCCAGCAGCCCCCCCGGGAGGTCGTTCTACGAGCAGTACTTC. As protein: CASSPPGRSFYEQYF.

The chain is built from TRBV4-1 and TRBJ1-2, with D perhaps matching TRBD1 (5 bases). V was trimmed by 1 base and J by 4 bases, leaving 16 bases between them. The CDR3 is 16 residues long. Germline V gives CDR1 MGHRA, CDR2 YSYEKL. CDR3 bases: TGCGCCAGCAGCCAAGGGGCGGGAGGACAAGGCTATGGCTACACCTTC. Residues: CASSQGAGGQGYGYTF.

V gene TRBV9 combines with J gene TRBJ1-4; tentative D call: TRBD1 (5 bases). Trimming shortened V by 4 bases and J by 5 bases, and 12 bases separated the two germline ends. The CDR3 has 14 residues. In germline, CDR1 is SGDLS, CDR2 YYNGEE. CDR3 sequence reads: CASSTGRANEKLFF. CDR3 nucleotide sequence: TGTGCCAGCAGCACAGGACGGGCAAATGAAAAACTGTTTTTT. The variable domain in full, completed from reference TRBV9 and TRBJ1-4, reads DSGVTQTPKHLITATGQRVTLRCSPRSGDLSVYWYQQSLDQGLQFLIQYYNGEERAKGNILERFSAQQFPDLHSELNLSSLELGDSALYFCASSTGRANEKLFFGSGTQLSVL.

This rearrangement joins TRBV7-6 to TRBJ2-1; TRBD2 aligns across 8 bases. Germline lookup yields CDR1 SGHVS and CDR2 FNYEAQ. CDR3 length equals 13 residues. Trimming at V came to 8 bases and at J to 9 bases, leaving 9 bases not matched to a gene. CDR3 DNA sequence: TGTGCCAGCCAGTCCAACGCGGGGGGTGAGCAGTTCTTC. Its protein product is CASQSNAGGEQFF.

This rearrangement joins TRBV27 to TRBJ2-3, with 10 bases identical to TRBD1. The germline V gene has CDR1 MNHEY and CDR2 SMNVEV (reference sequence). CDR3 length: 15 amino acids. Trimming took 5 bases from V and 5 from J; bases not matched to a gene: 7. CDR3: CASSTRQGAKDTQYF. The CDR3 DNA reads TGTGCCAGCAGTACCCGACAGGGGGCTAAAGATACGCAGTATTTT.

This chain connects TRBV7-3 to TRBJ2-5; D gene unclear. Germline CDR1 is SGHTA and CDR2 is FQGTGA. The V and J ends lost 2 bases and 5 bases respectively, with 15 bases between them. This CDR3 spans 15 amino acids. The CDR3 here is CASSLLPQARETQYF. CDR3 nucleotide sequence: TGTGCCAGCAGCTTATTACCCCAGGCCCGGGAGACCCAGTACTTC.